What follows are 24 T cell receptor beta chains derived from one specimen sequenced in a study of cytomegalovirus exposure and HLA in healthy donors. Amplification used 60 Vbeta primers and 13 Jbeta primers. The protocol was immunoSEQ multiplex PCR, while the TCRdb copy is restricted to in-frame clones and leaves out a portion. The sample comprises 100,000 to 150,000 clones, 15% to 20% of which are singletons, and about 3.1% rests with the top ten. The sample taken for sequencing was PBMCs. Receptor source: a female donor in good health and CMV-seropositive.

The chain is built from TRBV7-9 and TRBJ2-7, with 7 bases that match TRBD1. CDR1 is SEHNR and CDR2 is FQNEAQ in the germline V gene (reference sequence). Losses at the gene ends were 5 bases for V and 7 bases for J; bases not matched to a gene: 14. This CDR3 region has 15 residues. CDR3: CASSHTRQGVGEQYF. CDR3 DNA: TGTGCCAGCAGCCATACGCGGCAGGGGGTGGGGGAGCAGTACTTC.

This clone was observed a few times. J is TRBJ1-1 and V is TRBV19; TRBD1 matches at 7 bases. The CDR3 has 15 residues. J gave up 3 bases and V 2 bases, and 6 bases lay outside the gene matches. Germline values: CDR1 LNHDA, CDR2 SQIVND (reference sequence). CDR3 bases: TGTGCCAGTAGTATAAGGACAGGAGGGGACACTGAAGCTTTCTTT. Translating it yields CASSIRTGGDTEAFF.

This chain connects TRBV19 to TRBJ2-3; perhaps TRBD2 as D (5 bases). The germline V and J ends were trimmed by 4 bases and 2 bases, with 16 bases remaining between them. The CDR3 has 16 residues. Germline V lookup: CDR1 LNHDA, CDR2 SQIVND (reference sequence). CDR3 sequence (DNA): TGTGCCAGTAGTAACCAACGCGGGTCATACACAGATACGCAGTATTTT. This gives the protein CASSNQRGSYTDTQYF.

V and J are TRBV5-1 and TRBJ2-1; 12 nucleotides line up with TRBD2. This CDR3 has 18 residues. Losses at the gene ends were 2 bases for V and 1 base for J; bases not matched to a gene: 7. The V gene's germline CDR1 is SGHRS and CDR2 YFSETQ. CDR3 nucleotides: TGCGCCAGCAGCTTCCCTTCACTAGCGGGGGGATCCTACAATGAGCAGTTCTTC. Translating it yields CASSFPSLAGGSYNEQFF. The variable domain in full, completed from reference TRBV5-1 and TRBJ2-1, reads KAGVTQTPRYLIKTRGQQVTLSCSPISGHRSVSWYQQTPGQGLQFLFEYFSETQRNKGNFPGRFSGRQFSNSRSEMNVSTLELGDSALYLCASSFPSLAGGSYNEQFFGPGTRLTVL.

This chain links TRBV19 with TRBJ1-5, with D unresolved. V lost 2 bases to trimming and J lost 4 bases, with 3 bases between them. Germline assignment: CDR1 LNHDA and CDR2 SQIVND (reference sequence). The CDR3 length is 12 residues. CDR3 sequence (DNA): TGTGCCAGTAGTATACGGAATCAGCCCCAGCATTTT. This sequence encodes CASSIRNQPQHF.

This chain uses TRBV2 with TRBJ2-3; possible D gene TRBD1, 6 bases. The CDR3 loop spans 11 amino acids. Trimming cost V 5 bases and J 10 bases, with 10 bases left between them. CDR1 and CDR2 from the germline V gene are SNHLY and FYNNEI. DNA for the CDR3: TGTGCCAGCAGTCAGGGGTTAGCGCAGTATTTT. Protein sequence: CASSQGLAQYF.

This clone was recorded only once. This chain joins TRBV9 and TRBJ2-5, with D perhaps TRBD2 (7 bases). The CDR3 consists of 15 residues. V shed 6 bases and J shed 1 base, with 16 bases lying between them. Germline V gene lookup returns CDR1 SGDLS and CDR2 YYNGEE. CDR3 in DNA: TGTGCCAGCACCCTTAGGGGGGGACCCCAAGAGACCCAGTACTTC. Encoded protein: CASTLRGGPQETQYF.

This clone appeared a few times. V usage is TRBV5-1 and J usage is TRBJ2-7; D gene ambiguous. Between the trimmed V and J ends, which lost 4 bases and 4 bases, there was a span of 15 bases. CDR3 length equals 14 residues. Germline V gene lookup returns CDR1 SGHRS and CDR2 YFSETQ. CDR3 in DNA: TGCGCCAGCAGCGAATACGGAGCAAGATACGAGCAGTACTTC. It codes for CASSEYGARYEQYF.

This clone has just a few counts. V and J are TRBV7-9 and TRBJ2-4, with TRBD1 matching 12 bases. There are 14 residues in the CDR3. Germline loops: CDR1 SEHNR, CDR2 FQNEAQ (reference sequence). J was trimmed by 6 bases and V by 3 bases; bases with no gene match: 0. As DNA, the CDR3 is TGTGCCAGCAGCTTGGGACAGGGGGCAAACATTCAGTACTTC. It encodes CASSLGQGANIQYF.

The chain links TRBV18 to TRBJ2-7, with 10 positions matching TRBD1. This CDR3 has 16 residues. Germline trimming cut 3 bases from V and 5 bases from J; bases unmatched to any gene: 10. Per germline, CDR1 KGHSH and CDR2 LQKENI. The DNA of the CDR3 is TGTGCCAGCTCACCGCAGACAGGGGGCCTTTCCCACGAGCAGTACTTC. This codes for CASSPQTGGLSHEQYF.

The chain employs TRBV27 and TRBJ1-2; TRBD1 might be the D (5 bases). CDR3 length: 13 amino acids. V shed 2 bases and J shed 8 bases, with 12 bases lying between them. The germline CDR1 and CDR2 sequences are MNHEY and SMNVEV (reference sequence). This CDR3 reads CASSLNLGVGYTF. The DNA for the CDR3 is TGTGCCAGCAGTTTAAATCTAGGGGTAGGCTACACCTTC.

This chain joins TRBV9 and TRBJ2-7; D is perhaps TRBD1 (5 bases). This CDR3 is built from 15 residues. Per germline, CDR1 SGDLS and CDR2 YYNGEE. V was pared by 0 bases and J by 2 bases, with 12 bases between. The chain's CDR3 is CASSVGQGNPYEQYF. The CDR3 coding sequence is TGTGCCAGCAGCGTAGGGCAGGGAAATCCCTACGAGCAGTACTTC.

Here the CDR3 DNA reads TGTGCCAGCAGCTTATACAACACAGAGGGCAGCTCCTACGAGCAGTACTTC. It encodes CASSLYNTEGSSYEQYF. The V and J genes are TRBV5-4 and TRBJ2-7, with a possible D match to TRBD2 (5 bases). The CDR3 has 17 residues. Deletions cut 2 bases from V and 0 bases from J, with 18 bases between. Germline-derived CDR1 and CDR2 are SGHNT and YYREEE (reference sequence).

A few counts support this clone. The chain's CDR3 is CASSQDLRGQLSTDTQYF. CDR3 sequence (DNA): TGCGCCAGCAGCCAAGATCTTAGGGGACAACTATCCACAGATACGCAGTATTTT. V usage is TRBV4-3 and J usage is TRBJ2-3; the D gene is possibly TRBD1 (6 bases). The CDR3 is 18 residues long. Per germline, CDR1 LGHNA and CDR2 YSLEER. The V end lost 0 bases, the J end lost 2 bases, and 18 bases lay between the germline ends.

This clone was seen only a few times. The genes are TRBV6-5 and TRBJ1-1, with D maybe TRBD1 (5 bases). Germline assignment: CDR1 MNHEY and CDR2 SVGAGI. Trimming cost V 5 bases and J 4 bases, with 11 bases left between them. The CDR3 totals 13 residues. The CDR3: CASSKQGGTEAFF. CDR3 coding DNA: TGTGCCAGCAGTAAGCAGGGCGGCACTGAAGCTTTCTTT.

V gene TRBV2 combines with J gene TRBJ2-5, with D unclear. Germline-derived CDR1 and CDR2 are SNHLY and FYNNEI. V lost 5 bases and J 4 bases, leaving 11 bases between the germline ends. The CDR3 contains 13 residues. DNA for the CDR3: TGTGCCAGCAGTTTCAATGGGCGAGAGACCCAGTACTTC. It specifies CASSFNGRETQYF.

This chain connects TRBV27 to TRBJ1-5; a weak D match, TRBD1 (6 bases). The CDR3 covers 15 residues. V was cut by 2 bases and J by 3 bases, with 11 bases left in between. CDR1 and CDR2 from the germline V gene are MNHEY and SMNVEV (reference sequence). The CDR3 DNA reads TGTGCCAGCAGTTTAGAGGGACACCACAATCAGCCCCAGCATTTT. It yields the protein CASSLEGHHNQPQHF.

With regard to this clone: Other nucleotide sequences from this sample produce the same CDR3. Written as DNA, the CDR3 is TGCAGTGCTAGACCCCTAGAGACCCAGTACTTC. Encoded protein: CSARPLETQYF. V is TRBV20-1 and J is TRBJ2-5; D gene unclear. CDR1 is DFQATT, CDR2 SNEGSKA, per germline (reference sequence). This CDR3 contains 11 residues. Trimming took off 2 bases at V and 4 bases at J, with 5 bases between the two ends.

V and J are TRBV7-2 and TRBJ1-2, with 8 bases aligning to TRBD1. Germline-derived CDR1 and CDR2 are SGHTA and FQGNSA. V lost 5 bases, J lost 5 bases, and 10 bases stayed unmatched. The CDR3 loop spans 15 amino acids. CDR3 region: CASSARQGSPYGYTF. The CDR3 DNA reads TGTGCCAGCAGCGCCAGACAGGGGTCCCCTTATGGCTACACCTTC.

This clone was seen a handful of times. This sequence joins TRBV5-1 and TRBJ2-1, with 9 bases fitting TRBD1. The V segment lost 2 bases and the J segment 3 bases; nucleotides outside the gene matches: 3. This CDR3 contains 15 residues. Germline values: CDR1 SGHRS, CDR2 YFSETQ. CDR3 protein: CASSLQGARYNEQFF. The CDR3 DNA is TGCGCCAGCAGCTTACAGGGGGCGCGCTACAATGAGCAGTTCTTC.

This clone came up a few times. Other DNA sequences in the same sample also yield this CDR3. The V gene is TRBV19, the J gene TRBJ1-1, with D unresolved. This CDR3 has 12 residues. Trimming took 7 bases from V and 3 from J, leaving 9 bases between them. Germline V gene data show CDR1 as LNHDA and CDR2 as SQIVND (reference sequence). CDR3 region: CASTRGYTEAFF. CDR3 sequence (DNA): TGTGCCAGTACTCGGGGTTACACTGAAGCTTTCTTT.

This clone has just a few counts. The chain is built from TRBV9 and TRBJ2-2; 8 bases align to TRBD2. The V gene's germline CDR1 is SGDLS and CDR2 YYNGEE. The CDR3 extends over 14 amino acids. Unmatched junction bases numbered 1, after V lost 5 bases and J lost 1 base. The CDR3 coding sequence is TGTGCCAGCAGTCTAGCGGGGAACACCGGGGAGCTGTTTTTT. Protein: CASSLAGNTGELFF. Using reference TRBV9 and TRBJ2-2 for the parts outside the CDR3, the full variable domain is DSGVTQTPKHLITATGQRVTLRCSPRSGDLSVYWYQQSLDQGLQFLIQYYNGEERAKGNILERFSAQQFPDLHSELNLSSLELGDSALYFCASSLAGNTGELFFGEGSRLTVL.

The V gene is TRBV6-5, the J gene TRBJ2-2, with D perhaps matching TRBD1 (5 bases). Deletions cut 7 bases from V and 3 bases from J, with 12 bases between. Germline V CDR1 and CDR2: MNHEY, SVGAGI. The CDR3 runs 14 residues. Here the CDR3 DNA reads TGTGCCAGCACTACCAGGGATGACACCGGGGAGCTGTTTTTT. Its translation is CASTTRDDTGELFF.

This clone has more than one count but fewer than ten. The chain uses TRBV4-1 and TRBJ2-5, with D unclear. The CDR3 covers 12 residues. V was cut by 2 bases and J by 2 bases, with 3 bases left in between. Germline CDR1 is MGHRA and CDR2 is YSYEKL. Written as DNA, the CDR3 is TGCGCCAGCAGCCAACCACAAGAGACCCAGTACTTC. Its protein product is CASSQPQETQYF.